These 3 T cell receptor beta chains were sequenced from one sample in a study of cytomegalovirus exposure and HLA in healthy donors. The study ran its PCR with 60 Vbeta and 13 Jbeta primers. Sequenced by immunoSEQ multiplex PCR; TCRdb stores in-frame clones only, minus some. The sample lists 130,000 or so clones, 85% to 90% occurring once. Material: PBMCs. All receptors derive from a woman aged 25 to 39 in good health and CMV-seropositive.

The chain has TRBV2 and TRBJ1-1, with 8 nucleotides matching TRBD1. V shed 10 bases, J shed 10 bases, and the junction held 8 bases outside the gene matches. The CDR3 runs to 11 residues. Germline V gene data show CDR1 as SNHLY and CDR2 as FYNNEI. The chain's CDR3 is CATQGDRRAFF. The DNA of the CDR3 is TGTGCCACCCAAGGGGACAGGCGAGCTTTCTTT.

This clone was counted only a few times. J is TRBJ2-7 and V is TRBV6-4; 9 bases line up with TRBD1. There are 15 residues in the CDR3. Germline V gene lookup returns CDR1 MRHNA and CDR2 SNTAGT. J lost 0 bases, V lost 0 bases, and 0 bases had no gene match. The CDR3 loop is CASSDSTGGSYEQYF. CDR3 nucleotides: TGTGCCAGCAGTGACTCGACAGGGGGCTCCTACGAGCAGTACTTC.

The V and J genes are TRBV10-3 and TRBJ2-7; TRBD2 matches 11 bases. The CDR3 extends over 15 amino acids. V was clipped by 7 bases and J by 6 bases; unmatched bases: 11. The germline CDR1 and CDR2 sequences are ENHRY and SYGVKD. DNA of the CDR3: TGTGCCATCAAGGAGGCGCGGCTAGCGGGAGGCGAGCAGTACTTC. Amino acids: CAIKEARLAGGEQYF.